The clone carrying this T cell receptor (beta chain) was counted ten times or more. CDR3 length: 14 residues. V trimming: 4 bases; J trimming: 4 bases; junction bases outside the gene matches: 5. Germline-derived CDR1 and CDR2 are LNHNV and YYDKDF (reference sequence). The data derive from a study of T cells in Graves' hyperthyroidism and ophthalmopathy. The CDR3 regions of TCR beta were amplified from RNA transcripts. First-round RT-PCR with HTBI primers amplified the TCR CDR3 region. TCRdb passed the multiplex PCR reads through MiXCR, listing each CDR3 protein once. The table records 300,000 to 350,000 distinct CDR3 sequences, around a sixth of them present only once. On the basis of clinical symptoms, serum thyroxine and TRAb, thyroid ultrasound and orbital computed tomography, diagnoses were made. The authors took PBMCs from 10 ml fresh peripheral blood.

Sequenced material: blood. The rearrangement uses TRBV15 and TRBJ2-5; 8 bases are a match to TRBD2. This TCR was sampled from a woman between 40 and 50 years old with Graves' ophthalmopathy. As DNA, the CDR3 is TGTGCCACCAGCAAAGGACTAGCAGGAGAGACCCAGTACTTC. It yields the protein CATSKGLAGETQYF.